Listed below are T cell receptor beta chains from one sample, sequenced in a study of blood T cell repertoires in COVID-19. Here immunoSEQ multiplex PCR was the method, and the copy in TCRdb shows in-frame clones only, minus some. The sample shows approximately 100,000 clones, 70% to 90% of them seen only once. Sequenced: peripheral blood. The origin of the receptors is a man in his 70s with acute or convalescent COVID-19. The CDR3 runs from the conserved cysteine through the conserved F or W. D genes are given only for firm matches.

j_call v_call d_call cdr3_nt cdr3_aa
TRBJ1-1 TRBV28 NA TGTGCCAGCAGTCTGAACAGGGCCATGAACACTGAAGCTTTCTTT CASSLNRAMNTEAFF
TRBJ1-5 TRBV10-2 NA TGCGCCAGCAGTGTAGGCAGGGAAAATCAGCCCCAGCATTTT CASSVGRENQPQHF
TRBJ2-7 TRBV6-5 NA TGTGCCAGCAGTTACTCCAGCAACAGCCACCTCGACGAGCAGTACTTC CASSYSSNSHLDEQYF
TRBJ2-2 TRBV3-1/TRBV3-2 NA TGTGCCAGCAGCCTCCTTGGGCAGACTAGAGGGGAGCTGTTTTTT CASSLLGQTRGELFF
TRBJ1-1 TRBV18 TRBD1 TGTGCCAGCTCACCACAGACGGCGGGGACAGGGCCGATTAACACTGAAGCTTTCTTT CASSPQTAGTGPINTEAFF
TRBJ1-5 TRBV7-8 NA TGTGCCAGCAGCTTACGTCCGGGGGGCGGGGGCAATCAGCCCCAGCATTTT CASSLRPGGGGNQPQHF
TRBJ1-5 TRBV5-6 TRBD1 TGTGCCAGCAGCTTAGGGACAGTGAACAATCAGCCCCAGCATTTT CASSLGTVNNQPQHF
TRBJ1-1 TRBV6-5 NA TGTGCCAGCAGTTTGCTGCGGGTAACTGAAGCTTTCTTT CASSLLRVTEAFF
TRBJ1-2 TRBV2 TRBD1 TGTGCCAGCGGGGACAGACTCTATGGCTACACCTTC CASGDRLYGYTF
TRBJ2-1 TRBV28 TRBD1 TGTGCCAGCAGTTCTTCTTCGACAGGGATAGTTAATGAGCAGTTCTTC CASSSSSTGIVNEQFF
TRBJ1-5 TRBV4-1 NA TGCGCCAGCAGCCAAGAGGTATTCGAACACAATCAGCCCCAGCATTTT CASSQEVFEHNQPQHF
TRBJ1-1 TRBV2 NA TGTGCCAGCAGTGAAGGGACAGCGAACACTGAAGCTTTCTTT CASSEGTANTEAFF
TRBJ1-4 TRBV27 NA TGTGCCAGCAGTCGAGGGACAACTAATGAAAAACTGTTTTTT CASSRGTTNEKLFF
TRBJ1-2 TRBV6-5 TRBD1 TGTGCCAGCAGTTACAGGGGGCCGGGGGTCTATGGCTACACCTTC CASSYRGPGVYGYTF
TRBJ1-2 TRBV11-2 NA TGTGCCAGCAGCGCGTTCGGCACAGGGAATGGCTACACCTTC CASSAFGTGNGYTF
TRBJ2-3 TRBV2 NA TGTGCCAGCAGGCTGGTTGGGGACACGATAGATACGCAGTATTTT CASRLVGDTIDTQYF
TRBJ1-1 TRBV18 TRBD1 TGTGCCAGCTCACCCGACAGGGCGAGGAACACTGAAGCTTTCTTT CASSPDRARNTEAFF
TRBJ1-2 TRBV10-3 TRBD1 TGTGCCACCGGGGACAGGGTTAGGGAAGGCTACACCTTC CATGDRVREGYTF
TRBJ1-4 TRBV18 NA TGTGCCAGCTCACCCAACCGAGGGGGATCTGCAACTAATGAAAAACTGTTTTTT CASSPNRGGSATNEKLFF
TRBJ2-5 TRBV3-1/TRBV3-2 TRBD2 TGTGCCAGCAGCTCGCAGTTGACTAGCGGGGGGCCCCCCTCATGGCAAGAGACCCAGTACTTC CASSSQLTSGGPPSWQETQYF
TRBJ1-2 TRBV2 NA TGTGCCAGCAGTGCCAGGCTGGGTCATGGCTACACCTTC CASSARLGHGYTF
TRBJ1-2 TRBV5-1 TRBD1 TGCGCCAGCAGCTCCCTAGGGGGCAGCAACTATGGCTACACCTTC CASSSLGGSNYGYTF